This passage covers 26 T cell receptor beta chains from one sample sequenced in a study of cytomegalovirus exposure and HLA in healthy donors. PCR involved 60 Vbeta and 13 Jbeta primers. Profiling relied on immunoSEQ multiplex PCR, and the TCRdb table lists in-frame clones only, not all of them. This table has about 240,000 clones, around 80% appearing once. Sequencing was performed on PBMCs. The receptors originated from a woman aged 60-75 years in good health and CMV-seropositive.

This chain's CDR3 is CATAAAGPQPQHF. Written as DNA, the CDR3 is TGCGCCACCGCGGCGGCAGGGCCTCAGCCCCAGCATTTT. J is TRBJ1-5 and V is TRBV10-2, with D maybe TRBD1 (5 bases). The CDR3 totals 13 residues. The V end lost 10 bases, the J end lost 6 bases, and 16 bases lay between the germline ends. Germline V lookup: CDR1 WSHSY, CDR2 SAAADI.

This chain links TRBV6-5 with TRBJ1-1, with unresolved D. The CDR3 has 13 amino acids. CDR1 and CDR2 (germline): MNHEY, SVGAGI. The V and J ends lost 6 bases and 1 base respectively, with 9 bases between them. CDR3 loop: CASRRVPNTEAFF. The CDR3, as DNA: TGTGCCAGCAGGAGGGTCCCGAACACTGAAGCTTTCTTT.

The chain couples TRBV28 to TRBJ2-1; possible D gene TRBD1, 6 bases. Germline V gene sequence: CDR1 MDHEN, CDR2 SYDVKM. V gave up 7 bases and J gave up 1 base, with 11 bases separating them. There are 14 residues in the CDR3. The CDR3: CASMGAGSYNEQFF. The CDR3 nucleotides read TGTGCCAGCATGGGGGCAGGGTCCTACAATGAGCAGTTCTTC. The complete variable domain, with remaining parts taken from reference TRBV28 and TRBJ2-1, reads DVKVTQSSRYLVKRTGEKVFLECVQDMDHENMFWYRQDPGLGLRLIYFSYDVKMKEKGDIPEGYSVSREKKERFSLILESASTNQTSMYLCASMGAGSYNEQFFGPGTRLTVL.

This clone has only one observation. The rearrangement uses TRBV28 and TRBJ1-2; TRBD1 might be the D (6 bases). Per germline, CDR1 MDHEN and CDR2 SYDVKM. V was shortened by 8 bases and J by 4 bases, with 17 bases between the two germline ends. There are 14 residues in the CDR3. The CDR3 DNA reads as TGTGCCAGCGGGGTGGGGGCGGGAGGCTATGGCTACACCTTC. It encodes CASGVGAGGYGYTF.

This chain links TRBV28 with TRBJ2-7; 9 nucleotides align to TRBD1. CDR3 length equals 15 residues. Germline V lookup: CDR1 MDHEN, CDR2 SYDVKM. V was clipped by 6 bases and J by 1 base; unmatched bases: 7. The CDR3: CASSSPGQGSYEQYF. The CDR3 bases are TGTGCCAGCAGCTCTCCGGGACAGGGTTCCTACGAGCAGTACTTC.

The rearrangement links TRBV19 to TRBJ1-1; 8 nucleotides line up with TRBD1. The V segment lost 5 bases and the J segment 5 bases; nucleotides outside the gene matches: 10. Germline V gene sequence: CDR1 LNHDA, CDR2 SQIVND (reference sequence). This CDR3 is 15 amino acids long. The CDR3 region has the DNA TGTGCCAGTAGTTTTCAGGCAGGGGGCTCTACTGAAGCTTTCTTT. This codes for CASSFQAGGSTEAFF.

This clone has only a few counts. The CDR3, as DNA: TGCGCCAGCAGCCAAGAGATGCAGGCCCTTTATAGCAATCAGCCCCAGCATTTT. Protein product: CASSQEMQALYSNQPQHF. The chain carries TRBV4-1 and TRBJ1-5; D unresolved. The V gene lost 0 bases and the J gene lost 0 bases, with 15 bases spanning the gap. Per the germline V gene, CDR1 is MGHRA and CDR2 is YSYEKL. CDR3 size: 18 residues.

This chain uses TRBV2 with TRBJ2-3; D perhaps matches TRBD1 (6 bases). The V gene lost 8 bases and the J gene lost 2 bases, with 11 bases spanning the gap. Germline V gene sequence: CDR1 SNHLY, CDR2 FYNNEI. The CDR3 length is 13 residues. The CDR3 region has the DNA TGTGCCAGCGCAGGGGTTTCCACAGATACGCAGTATTTT. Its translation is CASAGVSTDTQYF.

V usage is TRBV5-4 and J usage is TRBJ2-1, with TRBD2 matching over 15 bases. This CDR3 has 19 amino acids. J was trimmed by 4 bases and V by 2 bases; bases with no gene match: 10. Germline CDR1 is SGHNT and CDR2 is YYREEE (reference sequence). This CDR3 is CASSLPGLAGGSPYNEQFF. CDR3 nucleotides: TGTGCCAGCAGCTTACCGGGACTAGCGGGAGGTTCTCCTTACAATGAGCAGTTCTTC.

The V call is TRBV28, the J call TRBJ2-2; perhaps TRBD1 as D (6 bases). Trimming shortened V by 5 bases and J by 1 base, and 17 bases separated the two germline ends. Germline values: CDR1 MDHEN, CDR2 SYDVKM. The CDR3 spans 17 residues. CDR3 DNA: TGTGCCAGCAGTCCGCCGGCCCCGGGACAGAACACCGGGGAGCTGTTTTTT. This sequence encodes CASSPPAPGQNTGELFF.

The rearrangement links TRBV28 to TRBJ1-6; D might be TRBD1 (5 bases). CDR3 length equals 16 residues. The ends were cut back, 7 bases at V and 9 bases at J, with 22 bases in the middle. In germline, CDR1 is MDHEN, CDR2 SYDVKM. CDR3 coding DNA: TGTGCCAGCAACTCTCCATTAGGGGCCGATAGTTCACCCCTCCACTTT. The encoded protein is CASNSPLGADSSPLHF.

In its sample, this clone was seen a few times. CDR3 in DNA: TGTGCCAGCAGCTTAGACTGGGGGACAGCTGGCTACACCTTC. Its translation is CASSLDWGTAGYTF. V gene TRBV7-9 combines with J gene TRBJ1-2, with 7 positions matching TRBD1. The CDR3 extends over 14 amino acids. Germline-derived CDR1 and CDR2 are SEHNR and FQNEAQ (reference sequence). V lost 1 base, J lost 7 bases, and 6 bases stayed unmatched.

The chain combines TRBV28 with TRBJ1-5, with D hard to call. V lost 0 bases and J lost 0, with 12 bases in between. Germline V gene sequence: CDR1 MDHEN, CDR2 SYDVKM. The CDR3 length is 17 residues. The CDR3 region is CASSLWAGRPSNQPQHF. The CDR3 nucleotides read TGTGCCAGCAGTTTATGGGCAGGAAGGCCTAGCAATCAGCCCCAGCATTTT. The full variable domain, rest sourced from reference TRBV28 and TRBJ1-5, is DVKVTQSSRYLVKRTGEKVFLECVQDMDHENMFWYRQDPGLGLRLIYFSYDVKMKEKGDIPEGYSVSREKKERFSLILESASTNQTSMYLCASSLWAGRPSNQPQHFGDGTRLSIL.

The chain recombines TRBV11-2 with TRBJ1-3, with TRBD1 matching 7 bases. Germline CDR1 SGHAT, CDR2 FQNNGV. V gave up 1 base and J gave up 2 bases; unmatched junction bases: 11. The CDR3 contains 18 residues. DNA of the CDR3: TGTGCCAGCAGCTTAGCTACAGGGGTGGTCATCGCTGGAAACACCATATATTTT. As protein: CASSLATGVVIAGNTIYF.

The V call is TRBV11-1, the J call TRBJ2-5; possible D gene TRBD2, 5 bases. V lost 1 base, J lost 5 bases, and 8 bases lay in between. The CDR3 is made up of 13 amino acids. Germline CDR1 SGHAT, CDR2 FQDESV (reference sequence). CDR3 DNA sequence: TGTGCCAGCAGCTTAGGAGGGTTTGAGACCCAGTACTTC. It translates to CASSLGGFETQYF.

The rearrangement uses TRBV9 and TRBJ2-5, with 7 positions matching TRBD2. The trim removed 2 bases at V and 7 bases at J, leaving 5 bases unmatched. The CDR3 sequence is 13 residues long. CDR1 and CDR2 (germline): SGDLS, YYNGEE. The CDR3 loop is CASSVAREGTQYF. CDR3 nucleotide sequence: TGTGCCAGCAGCGTGGCTAGGGAGGGGACCCAGTACTTC.

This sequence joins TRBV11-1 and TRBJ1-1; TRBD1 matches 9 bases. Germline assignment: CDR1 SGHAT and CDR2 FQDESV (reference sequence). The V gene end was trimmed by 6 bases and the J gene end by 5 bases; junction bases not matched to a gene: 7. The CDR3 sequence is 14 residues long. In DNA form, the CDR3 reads TGTGCCAGCAGAGGACAGGGGCAAATAACTGAAGCTTTCTTT. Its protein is CASRGQGQITEAFF.

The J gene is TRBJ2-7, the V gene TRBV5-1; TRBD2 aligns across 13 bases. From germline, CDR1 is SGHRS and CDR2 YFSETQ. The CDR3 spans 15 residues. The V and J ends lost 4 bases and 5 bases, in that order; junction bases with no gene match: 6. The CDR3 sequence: CASSLAGTSGNEQYF. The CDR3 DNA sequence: TGCGCCAGCAGCCTTGCCGGGACTAGCGGGAACGAGCAGTACTTC. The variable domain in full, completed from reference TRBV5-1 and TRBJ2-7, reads KAGVTQTPRYLIKTRGQQVTLSCSPISGHRSVSWYQQTPGQGLQFLFEYFSETQRNKGNFPGRFSGRQFSNSRSEMNVSTLELGDSALYLCASSLAGTSGNEQYFGPGTRLTVT.

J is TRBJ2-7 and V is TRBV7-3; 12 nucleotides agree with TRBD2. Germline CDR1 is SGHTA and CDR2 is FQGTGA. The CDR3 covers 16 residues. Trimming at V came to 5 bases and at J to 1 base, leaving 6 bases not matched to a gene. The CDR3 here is CASSISSGRGSYEQYF. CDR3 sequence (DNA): TGTGCCAGCAGCATTTCTAGCGGGAGGGGGTCCTACGAGCAGTACTTC.

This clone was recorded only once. CDR3 sequence reads: CASTRGQGSNEQYF. The CDR3 nucleotides are TGTGCCAGCACCCGAGGACAGGGGTCGAACGAGCAGTACTTC. The genes are TRBV6-5 and TRBJ2-7; 9 bases map to TRBD1. The CDR3 is 14 residues long. Germline V CDR1 and CDR2: MNHEY, SVGAGI. The trim removed 7 bases at V and 5 bases at J, leaving 9 bases unmatched.

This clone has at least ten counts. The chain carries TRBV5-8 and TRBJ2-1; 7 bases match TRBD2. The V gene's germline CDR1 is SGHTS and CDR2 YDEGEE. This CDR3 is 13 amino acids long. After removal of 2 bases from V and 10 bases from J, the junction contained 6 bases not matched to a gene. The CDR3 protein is CASSFLAAHEQFF. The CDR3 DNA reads TGTGCCAGCAGCTTCCTAGCGGCCCACGAGCAGTTCTTC.

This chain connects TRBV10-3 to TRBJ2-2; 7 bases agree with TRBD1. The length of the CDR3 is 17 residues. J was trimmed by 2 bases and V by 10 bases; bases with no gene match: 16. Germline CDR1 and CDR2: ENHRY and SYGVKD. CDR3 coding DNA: TGTGCCACCCTCTCCACAAGGGGGCCAGGAAACACCGGGGAGCTGTTTTTT. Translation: CATLSTRGPGNTGELFF.

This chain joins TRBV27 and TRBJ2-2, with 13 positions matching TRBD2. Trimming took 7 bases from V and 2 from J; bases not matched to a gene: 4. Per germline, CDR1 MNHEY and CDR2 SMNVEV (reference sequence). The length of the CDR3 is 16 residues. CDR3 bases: TGTGCCAGCACCGGACTAGCGGGAGTCAACACCGGGGAGCTGTTTTTT. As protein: CASTGLAGVNTGELFF.

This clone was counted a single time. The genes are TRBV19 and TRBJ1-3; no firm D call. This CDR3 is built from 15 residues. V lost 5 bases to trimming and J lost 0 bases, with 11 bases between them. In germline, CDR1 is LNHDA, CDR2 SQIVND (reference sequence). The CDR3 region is CASSGQVYSGNTIYF. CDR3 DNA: TGTGCCAGTAGTGGGCAGGTATACTCTGGAAACACCATATATTTT.

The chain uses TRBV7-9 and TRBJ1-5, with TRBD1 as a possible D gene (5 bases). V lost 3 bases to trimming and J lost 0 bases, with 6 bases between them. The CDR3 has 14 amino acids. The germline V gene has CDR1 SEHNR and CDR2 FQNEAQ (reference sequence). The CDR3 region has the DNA TGTGCCAGCAGCTTGGGGCATAGCAATCAGCCCCAGCATTTT. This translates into CASSLGHSNQPQHF.

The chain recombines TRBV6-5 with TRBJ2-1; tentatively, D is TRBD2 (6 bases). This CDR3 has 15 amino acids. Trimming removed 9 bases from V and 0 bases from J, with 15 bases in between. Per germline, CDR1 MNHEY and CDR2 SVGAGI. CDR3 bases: TGTGCCAGTACTAGAGCGGGCCCCTCCTACAATGAGCAGTTCTTC. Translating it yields CASTRAGPSYNEQFF.